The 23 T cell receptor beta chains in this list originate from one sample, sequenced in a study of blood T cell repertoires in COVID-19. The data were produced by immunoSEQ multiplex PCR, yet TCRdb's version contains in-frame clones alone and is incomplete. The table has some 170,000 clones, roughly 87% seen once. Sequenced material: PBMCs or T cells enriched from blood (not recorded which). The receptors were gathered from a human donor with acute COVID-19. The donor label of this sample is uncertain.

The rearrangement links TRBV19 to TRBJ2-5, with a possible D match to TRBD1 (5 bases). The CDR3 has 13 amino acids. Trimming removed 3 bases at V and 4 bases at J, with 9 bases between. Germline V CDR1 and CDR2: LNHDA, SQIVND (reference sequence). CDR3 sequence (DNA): TGTGCCAGTAGTATTCCGACAGTAGAGACCCAGTACTTC. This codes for CASSIPTVETQYF.

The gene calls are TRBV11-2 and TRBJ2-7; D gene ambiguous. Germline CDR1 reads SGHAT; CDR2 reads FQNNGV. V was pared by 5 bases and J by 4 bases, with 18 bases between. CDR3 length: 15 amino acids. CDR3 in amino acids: CASSPTLARQYEQYF. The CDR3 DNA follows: TGTGCCAGCAGCCCAACCCTTGCACGACAATACGAGCAGTACTTC.

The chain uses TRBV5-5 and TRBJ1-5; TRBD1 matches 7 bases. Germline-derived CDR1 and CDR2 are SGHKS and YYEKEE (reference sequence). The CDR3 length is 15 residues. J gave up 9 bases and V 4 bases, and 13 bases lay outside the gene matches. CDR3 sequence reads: CASSPIRDSSRPQHF. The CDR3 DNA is TGTGCCAGCAGCCCGATTCGGGACAGCTCCCGGCCCCAGCATTTT. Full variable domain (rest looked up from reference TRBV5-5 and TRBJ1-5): DAGVTQSPTHLIKTRGQQVTLRCSPISGHKSVSWYQQVLGQGPQFIFQYYEKEERGRGNFPDRFSARQFPNYSSELNVNALLLGDSALYLCASSPIRDSSRPQHFGDGTRLSIL.

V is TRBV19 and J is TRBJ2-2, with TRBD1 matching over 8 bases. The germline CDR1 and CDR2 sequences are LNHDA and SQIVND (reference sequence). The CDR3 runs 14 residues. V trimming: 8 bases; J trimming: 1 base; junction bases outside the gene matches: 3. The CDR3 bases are TGTGCCAGTGGGGGGACAGGGAACACCGGGGAGCTGTTTTTT. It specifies CASGGTGNTGELFF.

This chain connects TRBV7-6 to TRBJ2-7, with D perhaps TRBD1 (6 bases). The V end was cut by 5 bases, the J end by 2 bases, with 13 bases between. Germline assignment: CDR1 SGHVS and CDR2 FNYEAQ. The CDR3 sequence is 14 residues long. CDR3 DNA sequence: TGTGCCAGCAGCCCGGGGACATCCCCCTACGAGCAGTACTTC. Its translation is CASSPGTSPYEQYF.

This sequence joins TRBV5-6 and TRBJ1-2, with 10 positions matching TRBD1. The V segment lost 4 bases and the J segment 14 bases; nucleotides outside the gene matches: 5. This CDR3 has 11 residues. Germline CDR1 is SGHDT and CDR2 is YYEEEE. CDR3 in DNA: TGTGCCAGCAGCGAGACAGGGGGCGAAACCTTC. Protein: CASSETGGETF. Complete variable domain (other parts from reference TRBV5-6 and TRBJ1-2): DAGVTQSPTHLIKTRGQQVTLRCSPKSGHDTVSWYQQALGQGPQFIFQYYEEEERQRGNFPDRFSGHQFPNYSSELNVNALLLGDSALYLCASSETGGETFGSGTRLTVV.

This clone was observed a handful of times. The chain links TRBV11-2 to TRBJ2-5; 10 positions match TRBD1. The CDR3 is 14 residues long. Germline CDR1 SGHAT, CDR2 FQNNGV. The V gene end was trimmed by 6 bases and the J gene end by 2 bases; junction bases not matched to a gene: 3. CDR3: CASSRDRGQETQYF. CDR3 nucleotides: TGTGCCAGCAGTCGGGACAGGGGTCAAGAGACCCAGTACTTC.

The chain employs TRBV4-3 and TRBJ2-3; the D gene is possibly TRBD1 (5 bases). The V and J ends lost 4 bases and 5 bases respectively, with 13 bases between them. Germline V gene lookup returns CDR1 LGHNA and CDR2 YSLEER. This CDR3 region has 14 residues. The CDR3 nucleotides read TGCGCCAGCAGCCGGGGCGGAAATGGAGATACGCAGTATTTT. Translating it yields CASSRGGNGDTQYF.

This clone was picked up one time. The CDR3 nucleotides read TGTGCCAGCAGTTACGCCGACAGGGTCTATAGCGAGCAGTACTTC. The encoded protein is CASSYADRVYSEQYF. The chain combines TRBV6-2 or TRBV6-3 with TRBJ2-7, with 7 bases lining up with TRBD1. The CDR3 has 15 residues. Trimming took 2 bases from V and 6 from J; bases not matched to a gene: 10. Per germline, CDR1 MNHEY and CDR2 SVGEGT.

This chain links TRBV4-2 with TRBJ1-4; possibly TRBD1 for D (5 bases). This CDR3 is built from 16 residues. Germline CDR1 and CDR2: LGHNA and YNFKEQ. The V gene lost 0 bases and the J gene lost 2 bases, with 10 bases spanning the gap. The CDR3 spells CASSQEWQGTNEKLFF. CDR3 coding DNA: TGTGCCAGCAGCCAAGAGTGGCAGGGCACTAATGAAAAACTGTTTTTT.

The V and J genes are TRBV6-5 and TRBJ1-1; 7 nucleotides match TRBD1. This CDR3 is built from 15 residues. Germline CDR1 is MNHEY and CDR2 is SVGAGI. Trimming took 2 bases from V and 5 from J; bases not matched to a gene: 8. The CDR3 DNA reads TGTGCCAGCAGTTACACCCCGCAGGGGGTAACTGAAGCTTTCTTT. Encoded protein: CASSYTPQGVTEAFF.

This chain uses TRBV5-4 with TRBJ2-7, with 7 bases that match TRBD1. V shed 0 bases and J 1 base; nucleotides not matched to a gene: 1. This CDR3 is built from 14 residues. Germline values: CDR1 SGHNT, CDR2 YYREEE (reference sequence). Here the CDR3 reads CASSLAGGSYEQYF. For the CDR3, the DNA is TGTGCCAGCAGCTTGGCAGGGGGATCCTACGAGCAGTACTTC.

DNA of the CDR3: TGTGCCAGCAGGACTAGCGGAACAGATACGCAGTATTTT. Translated: CASRTSGTDTQYF. The rearrangement links TRBV27 to TRBJ2-3, with TRBD2 matching over 9 bases. In germline, CDR1 is MNHEY, CDR2 SMNVEV (reference sequence). The CDR3 loop spans 13 amino acids. The trim removed 6 bases at V and 3 bases at J, leaving 1 base unmatched.

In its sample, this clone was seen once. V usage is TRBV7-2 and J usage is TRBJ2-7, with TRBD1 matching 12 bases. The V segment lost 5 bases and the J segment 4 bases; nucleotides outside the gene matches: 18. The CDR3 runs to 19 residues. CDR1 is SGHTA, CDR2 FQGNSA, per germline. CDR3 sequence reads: CASSHPGQGARGVGYEQYF. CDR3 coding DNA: TGTGCCAGCAGCCACCCGGGACAGGGGGCGAGAGGGGTGGGTTACGAGCAGTACTTC.

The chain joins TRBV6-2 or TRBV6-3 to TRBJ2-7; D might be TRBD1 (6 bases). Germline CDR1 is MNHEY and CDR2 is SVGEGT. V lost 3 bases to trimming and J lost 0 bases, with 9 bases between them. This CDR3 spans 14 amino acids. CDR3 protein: CASSYDRISYEQYF. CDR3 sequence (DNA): TGTGCCAGCAGTTATGACAGGATCTCCTACGAGCAGTACTTC.

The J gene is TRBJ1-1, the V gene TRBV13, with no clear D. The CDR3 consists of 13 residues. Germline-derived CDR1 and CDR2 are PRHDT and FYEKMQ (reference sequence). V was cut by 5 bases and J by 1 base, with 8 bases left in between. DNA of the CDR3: TGTGCCAGCAGCCGGGGAGCGAACACTGAAGCTTTCTTT. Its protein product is CASSRGANTEAFF.

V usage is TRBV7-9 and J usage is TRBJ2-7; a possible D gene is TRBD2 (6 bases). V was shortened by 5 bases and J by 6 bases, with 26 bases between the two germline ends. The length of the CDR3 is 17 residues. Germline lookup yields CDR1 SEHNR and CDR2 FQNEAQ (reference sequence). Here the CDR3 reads CASSGNSRRGVPPEQYF. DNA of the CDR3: TGTGCCAGCAGCGGGAACTCACGGCGGGGAGTTCCGCCCGAGCAGTACTTC.

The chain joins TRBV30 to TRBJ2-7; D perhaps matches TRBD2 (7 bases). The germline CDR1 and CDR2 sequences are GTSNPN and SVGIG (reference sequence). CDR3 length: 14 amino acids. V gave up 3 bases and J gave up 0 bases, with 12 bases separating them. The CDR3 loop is CAWSKGGVSYEQYF. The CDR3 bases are TGTGCCTGGAGCAAGGGGGGGGTCTCCTACGAGCAGTACTTC. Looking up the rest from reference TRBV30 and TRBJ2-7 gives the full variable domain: SQTIHQWPATLVQPVGSPLSLECTVEGTSNPNLYWYRQAAGRGLQLLFYSVGIGQISSEVPQNLSASRPQDRQFILSSKKLLLSDSGFYLCAWSKGGVSYEQYFGPGTRLTVT.

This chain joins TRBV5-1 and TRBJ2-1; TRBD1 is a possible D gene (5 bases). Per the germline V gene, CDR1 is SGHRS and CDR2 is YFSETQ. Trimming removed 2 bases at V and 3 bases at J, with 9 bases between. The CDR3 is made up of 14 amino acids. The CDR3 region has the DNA TGCGCCAGCAGCTTTCGACAGTACTACAATGAGCAGTTCTTC. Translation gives CASSFRQYYNEQFF.

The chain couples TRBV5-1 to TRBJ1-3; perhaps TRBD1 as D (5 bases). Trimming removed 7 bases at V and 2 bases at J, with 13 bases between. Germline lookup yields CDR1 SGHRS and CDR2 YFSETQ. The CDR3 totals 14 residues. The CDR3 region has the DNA TGCGCCAGCGGTACCGGGGGGACTGGAAACACCATATATTTT. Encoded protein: CASGTGGTGNTIYF.

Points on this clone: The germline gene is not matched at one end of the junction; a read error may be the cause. CDR3 nucleotide sequence: TGTGCTTGGACCCCAGGGGCCTACGAGCAGTACTTC. Amino acids: CAWTPGAYEQYF. The chain is built from TRBV30 and TRBJ2-7, with D perhaps matching TRBD1 (6 bases). The CDR3 is 12 amino acids. CDR1 is GTSNPN, CDR2 SVGIG, per germline (reference sequence). The variable domain in full, completed from reference TRBV30 and TRBJ2-7, reads SQTIHQWPATLVQPVGSPLSLECTVEGTSNPNLYWYRQAAGRGLQLLFYSVGIGQISSEVPQNLSASRPQDRQFILSSKKLLLSDSGFYLCAWTPGAYEQYFGPGTRLTVT.

CDR3 sequence reads: CASSEKNPGQVYNEQFF. The CDR3 DNA sequence: TGTGCCAGCAGTGAAAAAAATCCGGGACAGGTTTACAATGAGCAGTTCTTC. This chain connects TRBV2 to TRBJ2-1; 8 nucleotides line up with TRBD1. The germline CDR1 and CDR2 sequences are SNHLY and FYNNEI. Trimming took 2 bases from V and 4 from J; bases not matched to a gene: 10. The CDR3 runs to 17 residues.

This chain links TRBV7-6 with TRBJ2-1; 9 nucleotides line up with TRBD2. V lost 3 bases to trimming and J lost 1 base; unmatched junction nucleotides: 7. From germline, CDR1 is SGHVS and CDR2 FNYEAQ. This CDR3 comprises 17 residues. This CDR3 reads CASSFSLRGGSYNEQFF. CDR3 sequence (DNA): TGTGCCAGCAGCTTTAGTCTGCGGGGGGGTTCCTACAATGAGCAGTTCTTC.